This paragraph covers one T cell receptor beta chain sequence. Tuberculin skin test and IGRA determined adolescents' latent tuberculosis status at entry. This entry comes from a study of T cells in tuberculosis. Generated by immunoSEQ multiplex PCR, the TCRdb table keeps only in-frame clones and is missing some. The repertoire includes roughly 30,000 clones, 90% to 95% of them detected once, and 2% to 2.5% sits in the top ten. The CDR3 spans 14 residues. CDR1 is SGDLS, CDR2 YYNGEE, per germline. Losses at the gene ends were 4 bases for V and 6 bases for J; bases not matched to a gene: 7. The clonotype comes from a donor aged 10-35 years with latent tuberculosis or without tuberculosis infection. Sequencing input: PBMCs. This chain uses TRBV9 with TRBJ1-1; 9 bases agree with TRBD1. The CDR3 DNA sequence: TGTGCCAGCAGCCCGGGACAGGGTTGGGCTGAAGCTTTCTTT. Protein: CASSPGQGWAEAFF.